Each of the 8 T cell receptor beta chains below was sequenced from the same sample in a study of shared clonotypes between healthy human individuals. The repertoire was sequenced with immunoSEQ multiplex PCR; TCRdb's copy has only in-frame clones and lacks some. This table holds some 2,100,000 clones, approximately 94% found once. Naive CD8 cells, CD45RO-negative and positively selected for CCR7, excluded terminally differentiated effector memory CD45RA+ cells. Sequencing used naive CD8+ T cells from PBMCs. Source of these receptors: a man aged 18 to 29 in good health. Some clones in this sample may be carry-over from other donors' samples.

The genes are TRBV7-3 and TRBJ2-2, with 7 nucleotides matching TRBD2. The CDR3 is 17 residues long. After removal of 5 bases from V and 1 base from J, the junction contained 10 bases not matched to a gene. Germline V gene lookup returns CDR1 SGHTA and CDR2 FQGTGA. The CDR3 nucleotides are TGTGCCAGCAGCCCTCGCTGGGGAGGGATGAACACCGGGGAGCTGTTTTTT. Amino acid sequence: CASSPRWGGMNTGELFF.

The chain links TRBV9 to TRBJ2-7; 7 bases match TRBD2. The CDR3 spans 15 residues. With V trimmed by 3 bases and J by 1 base, 7 bases remained unmatched. Germline CDR1 reads SGDLS; CDR2 reads YYNGEE. Here the CDR3 reads CASSEGDYHSYEQYF. As DNA, the CDR3 is TGTGCCAGCAGCGAAGGGGACTACCATTCCTACGAGCAGTACTTC.

The chain couples TRBV5-1 to TRBJ2-1; 7 bases are shared with TRBD1. CDR1 is SGHRS and CDR2 is YFSETQ in the germline V gene. The CDR3 is 15 amino acids. V dropped 0 bases and J dropped 7; count of bases not matched to a gene: 7. CDR3 amino acids: CASSLAPTGSNEQFF. The CDR3 DNA sequence: TGCGCCAGCAGCTTGGCCCCGACAGGGTCAAATGAGCAGTTCTTC.

The V and J genes are TRBV29-1 and TRBJ2-7; perhaps D is TRBD1 or TRBD2 (5 bases each). From germline, CDR1 is SQVTM and CDR2 ANQGSEA. This CDR3 is built from 15 residues. Trimming removed 6 bases at V and 5 bases at J, with 23 bases between. The CDR3 sequence is CSVTPRGPRMNEQYF. CDR3 in DNA: TGCAGCGTCACTCCACGGGGACCCCGTATGAACGAGCAGTACTTC.

The chain combines TRBV6-5 with TRBJ2-3; D is perhaps TRBD2 (5 bases). The ends were cut back, 1 base at V and 0 bases at J, with 11 bases in the middle. In germline, CDR1 is MNHEY, CDR2 SVGAGI. CDR3 length: 16 residues. CDR3 in amino acids: CASSYFGITSTDTQYF. The CDR3 coding sequence is TGTGCCAGCAGTTACTTCGGGATAACGAGCACAGATACGCAGTATTTT.

The chain couples TRBV4-1 to TRBJ1-5; the D gene is possibly TRBD1 (6 bases). V gave up 4 bases and J gave up 3 bases, with 16 bases separating them. CDR1 and CDR2 from the germline V gene are MGHRA and YSYEKL. The CDR3 length is 16 residues. This CDR3 reads CASSPEQGLVNQPQHF. The CDR3 nucleotides are TGCGCCAGCAGCCCCGAGCAGGGGCTAGTCAATCAGCCCCAGCATTTT.

V is TRBV2 and J is TRBJ1-3; D remains ambiguous. V gave up 6 bases and J gave up 1 base, with 10 bases separating them. Germline lookup yields CDR1 SNHLY and CDR2 FYNNEI. The CDR3 is 14 amino acids. The CDR3, as DNA: TGTGCCAGCAGCCTGGGAGGGTCTGGAAACACCATATATTTT. Amino acid sequence: CASSLGGSGNTIYF.

V is TRBV27 and J is TRBJ2-7, with D hard to call. V was shortened by 2 bases and J by 0 bases, with 8 bases between the two germline ends. CDR1 MNHEY and CDR2 SMNVEV come from the germline V gene (reference sequence). CDR3 length equals 14 residues. Written as DNA, the CDR3 is TGTGCCAGCAGTTTACATGGGTTCTCCTACGAGCAGTACTTC. Residues: CASSLHGFSYEQYF.